These T cell receptor beta chains were read from a single sample in a study of shared clonotypes between healthy human individuals. Assay: immunoSEQ multiplex PCR; the TCRdb copy retains only in-frame clones and omits some. The sample lists 2.3 million or so clones, more than 80% seen once, with 0.39% in the top ten. The sample taken for sequencing was naive CD4+ T cells from PBMCs. The receptors shown here come from a man between 18 and 35 years old in good health. Some clones in this sample may be carry-over from other donors' samples. Both conserved end residues are part of each CDR3.

v_call: TRBV6-5
cdr3_aa: CASSYSFGGYEQYF

v_call: TRBV30
cdr3_aa: CAWSPEGDTQYF

v_call: TRBV7-8
cdr3_aa: CASSLAGQGTFGYTF

v_call: TRBV29-1
cdr3_aa: CSATSLGTGELFF

v_call: TRBV6-5
cdr3_aa: CASSRQGLQETQYF

v_call: TRBV2
cdr3_aa: CASIPVGRSREAGGLFF

v_call: TRBV7-9
cdr3_aa: CASSLARRDGYTF

v_call: TRBV27
cdr3_aa: CASSPLGPYEQYF

v_call: TRBV5-4
cdr3_aa: CASSLGWGAGELFF

v_call: TRBV9
cdr3_aa: CASSVALAGGDNEQFF

v_call: TRBV7-9
cdr3_aa: CAIAGGQETQYF

v_call: TRBV5-8
cdr3_aa: CASSLPLGRSDEQYF

v_call: TRBV30
cdr3_aa: CAWSVSPRTGRGDQPQHF

v_call: TRBV27
cdr3_aa: CASTQGTLREQYF

v_call: TRBV2
cdr3_aa: CASSGTGGPEGEQYF

v_call: TRBV4-2
cdr3_aa: CASSPRTGWEQYF

v_call: TRBV6-1
cdr3_aa: CAGRLGSNQPQHF

v_call: TRBV6-1
cdr3_aa: CASSARLAVEQYF

v_call: TRBV29-1
cdr3_aa: CSVEGDRVGGSYEQYF

v_call: TRBV5-1
cdr3_aa: CASSSLSGSTETQYF

v_call: TRBV19
cdr3_aa: CASSILPGVIYGYTF

v_call: TRBV25-1
cdr3_aa: CASSVGQMNTEAFF

v_call: TRBV7-9
cdr3_aa: CASSLAQGRAGKSEAFF

v_call: TRBV6-1
cdr3_aa: CASSEVNYGYTF

v_call: TRBV28
cdr3_aa: CASSASGRVHNEQFF

v_call: TRBV29-1
cdr3_aa: CSVELTQGLSYNEQFF

v_call: TRBV28
cdr3_aa: CASSRPGLAEETQYF

v_call: TRBV30
cdr3_aa: CAWSVSWGGGASNQPQHF

v_call: TRBV25-1
cdr3_aa: CASGRGHEETQYF

v_call: TRBV10-3
cdr3_aa: CAIRGTGGHEQYF

v_call: TRBV5-1
cdr3_aa: CASSLGSSGNTIYF

v_call: TRBV9
cdr3_aa: CASSPGTASYEQYF

v_call: TRBV5-1
cdr3_aa: CASSPIPGTSGDNEQFF

v_call: TRBV6-1
cdr3_aa: CASSPHRAGELFF

v_call: TRBV29-1
cdr3_aa: CSVALSGQGVQDTQYF

v_call: TRBV19
cdr3_aa: CASSTFGGTGELFF

v_call: TRBV29-1
cdr3_aa: CSGLTGGAAYEQYF

v_call: TRBV11-1
cdr3_aa: CASSPDRSSYEQYF

v_call: TRBV6-1
cdr3_aa: CATNRGNEQYF

v_call: TRBV14
cdr3_aa: CASSQDLRQGVTGNTIYF

v_call: TRBV30
cdr3_aa: CAWSINSGSGNTIYF

v_call: TRBV14
cdr3_aa: CASSQGRSYEQYF

v_call: TRBV30
cdr3_aa: CAWSVRGASSYEQYF

v_call: TRBV6-5
cdr3_aa: CASSFRTGTTDTQYF

v_call: TRBV5-1
cdr3_aa: CASSADSSSTDTQYF

v_call: TRBV19
cdr3_aa: CASSIAHGSGKLFF